These 21 T cell receptor beta chains were all obtained from the same sample, sequenced in a study of T-cell memory formation after mild COVID-19. TCRdb re-called the 5' RACE reads through MiXCR, storing one row per CDR3 protein. The table records around 220,000 distinct CDR3 sequences, 16% of them present only once. Sequenced material: PBMCs or a T cell subset sorted from them (not recorded which). These receptors were taken from a man in his late teens or twenties who had mild COVID-19 (a few samples of this study predate the infection). Cell type and time point are not known.

This clonotype showed up just a few times. The V call is TRBV18, the J call TRBJ1-5; the D gene is possibly TRBD1 (6 bases). CDR3 length: 16 amino acids. Trimming left V 0 bases short and J 6 bases short, with 15 bases between. Germline V lookup: CDR1 KGHSH, CDR2 LQKENI. The CDR3 DNA reads TGTGCCAGCTCACCACCCCTCAGGGGCGAATCTCAGCCCCAGCATTTT. Translated: CASSPPLRGESQPQHF. Full variable domain (rest looked up from reference TRBV18 and TRBJ1-5): NAGVMQNPRHLVRRRGQEARLRCSPMKGHSHVYWYRQLPEEGLKFMVYLQKENIIDESGMPKERFSAEFPKEGPSILRIQQVVRGDSAAYFCASSPPLRGESQPQHFGDGTRLSIL.

By frequency in the sample, this clonotype is medium-sized. Germline is not matched at one junction end, which may reflect a read error. The rearrangement links TRBV28 to TRBJ2-5; perhaps D is TRBD1 or TRBD2 (7 bases each). This CDR3 spans 13 amino acids. Germline lookup yields CDR1 MDHEN and CDR2 SYDVKM. CDR3 amino acids: CASSGTAQETQYF. The CDR3 region has the DNA TGCGCCAGCAGCGGGACAGCGCAAGAGACCCAGTACTTC.

Only a few counts were recorded for this clonotype. V is TRBV7-2 and J is TRBJ2-3, with 8 bases aligning to TRBD2. J lost 4 bases, V lost 4 bases, and 10 bases had no gene match. Germline values: CDR1 SGHTA, CDR2 FQGNSA. The CDR3 length is 16 residues. The CDR3 region has the DNA TGTGCCAGCAGCTACCCCCCGGGAGGGTCCCCAGATACGCAGTATTTT. This translates into CASSYPPGGSPDTQYF.

J is TRBJ2-5 and V is TRBV29-1; tentative D call: TRBD2 (6 bases). Trimming removed 6 bases from V and 4 bases from J, with 15 bases in between. Germline V gene lookup returns CDR1 SQVTM and CDR2 ANQGSEA. The CDR3 sequence is 13 residues long. In DNA form, the CDR3 reads TGCAGCGTCCGCGGGGTGGGCTCAGAGACCCAGTACTTC. Its protein is CSVRGVGSETQYF.

The chain combines TRBV5-1 with TRBJ2-7; D is perhaps TRBD1 (6 bases). The ends were cut back, 0 bases at V and 5 bases at J, with 15 bases in the middle. The germline V gene has CDR1 SGHRS and CDR2 YFSETQ. The CDR3 length is 15 residues. This CDR3 is CASSLGTGQVHEQYV. CDR3 sequence (DNA): TGCGCCAGCAGCTTGGGAACGGGACAAGTCCACGAGCAGTACGTC.

This clonotype was recorded a few times. The CDR3 loop is CATSSDPGANVLTF. CDR3 nucleotides: TGTGCCACCAGTTCGGACCCCGGGGCCAACGTCCTGACTTTC. This chain connects TRBV15 to TRBJ2-6; D uncertain. Germline loops: CDR1 LNHNV, CDR2 YYDKDF (reference sequence). The CDR3 totals 14 residues. V shed 6 bases and J shed 4 bases, with 10 bases lying between them.

In its sample, this clonotype was seen a few times. This rearrangement joins TRBV5-1 to TRBJ2-1; 10 nucleotides line up with TRBD2. The trim removed 4 bases at V and 8 bases at J, leaving 12 bases unmatched. Germline V gives CDR1 SGHRS, CDR2 YFSETQ. The CDR3 runs 16 residues. The CDR3: CASSPGGASGGDEQFF. Written as DNA, the CDR3 is TGCGCCAGCAGCCCCGGGGGGGCTAGCGGGGGTGATGAGCAGTTCTTC.

This clonotype has just a few counts. The gene calls are TRBV12-3 or TRBV12-4 and TRBJ2-3, with 12 bases lining up with TRBD2. The trim removed 2 bases at V and 6 bases at J, leaving 6 bases unmatched. The CDR3 is 16 residues long. CDR3 sequence: CASSLPPSGGVDTQYF. As DNA, the CDR3 is TGTGCCAGCAGTTTACCGCCTAGCGGGGGGGTCGATACGCAGTATTTT.

This clonotype has more than one count but fewer than ten. The CDR3 coding sequence is TGTGCCAGCAGCACGAGGGGTCTGGGGAGCACAGATACGCAGTATTTT. This translates into CASSTRGLGSTDTQYF. This rearrangement joins TRBV9 to TRBJ2-3, with D possibly called TRBD1 or TRBD2 (5 bases each). Germline CDR1 SGDLS, CDR2 YYNGEE. V was pared by 4 bases and J by 0 bases, with 15 bases between. The CDR3 sequence is 16 residues long.

A few counts support this clonotype. The chain employs TRBV7-9 and TRBJ1-2, with D unresolved. V lost 0 bases to trimming and J lost 8 bases, with 13 bases between them. Looked up from germline, CDR1 is SEHNR and CDR2 is FQNEAQ (reference sequence). The CDR3 has 14 residues. The chain's CDR3 is CASSLALGIYGYTF. The CDR3, as DNA: TGTGCCAGCAGCTTAGCGCTTGGGATCTACGGCTACACCTTC.

The sample holds a few counts of this clonotype. This chain connects TRBV4-2 to TRBJ1-5; D gene ambiguous. CDR1 is LGHNA, CDR2 YNFKEQ, per germline. The CDR3 consists of 15 residues. V dropped 0 bases and J dropped 3 bases, with 9 bases sitting between them. The DNA of the CDR3 is TGTGCCAGCAGCCAAGAGAAGCATAACAATCAGCCCCAGCATTTT. Translating it yields CASSQEKHNNQPQHF.

This clonotype has more than one count but fewer than ten. The chain recombines TRBV5-1 with TRBJ2-7, with D unresolved. Germline CDR1 and CDR2: SGHRS and YFSETQ. V lost 3 bases to trimming and J lost 6 bases, with 10 bases between them. The CDR3 is made up of 12 amino acids. The CDR3 DNA follows: TGCGCCAGCAGCTATGACCTCTCCGAGCAGTACTTC. The encoded protein is CASSYDLSEQYF. Complete variable domain (other parts from reference TRBV5-1 and TRBJ2-7): KAGVTQTPRYLIKTRGQQVTLSCSPISGHRSVSWYQQTPGQGLQFLFEYFSETQRNKGNFPGRFSGRQFSNSRSEMNVSTLELGDSALYLCASSYDLSEQYFGPGTRLTVT.

The chain carries TRBV20-1 and TRBJ1-2; tentatively, D is TRBD1 (5 bases). Deletions cut 2 bases from V and 8 bases from J, with 15 bases between. There are 13 residues in the CDR3. Germline V gene sequence: CDR1 DFQATT, CDR2 SNEGSKA (reference sequence). The CDR3 sequence is CSARYRSLWGYTF. The CDR3 bases are TGCAGTGCTAGATACAGGTCCCTCTGGGGCTACACCTTC.

V gene TRBV19 combines with J gene TRBJ1-6; 10 nucleotides align to TRBD1. CDR3 length: 15 amino acids. V was pared by 5 bases and J by 14 bases, with 12 bases of the junction left unmatched. Germline assignment: CDR1 LNHDA and CDR2 SQIVND (reference sequence). CDR3 sequence (DNA): TGTGCCAGTAGTGGTCCAGGACAGGGGGAAAGAACCCTCCACTTT. This gives the protein CASSGPGQGERTLHF.

This clonotype was detected only a few times. The gene calls are TRBV10-3 and TRBJ1-1; D remains ambiguous. Germline V gene sequence: CDR1 ENHRY, CDR2 SYGVKD. V was cut by 4 bases and J by 3 bases, with 3 bases left in between. This CDR3 has 11 amino acids. CDR3 amino acids: CAISGDTEAFF. The CDR3 DNA follows: TGTGCCATCAGTGGGGACACTGAAGCTTTCTTT.

The CDR3 protein is CATSAEADTQYF. CDR3 bases: TGTGCCACCAGTGCCGAGGCTGATACGCAGTATTTT. V is TRBV24-1 and J is TRBJ2-3; D gene unclear. The CDR3 length is 12 residues. Trimming took off 5 bases at V and 6 bases at J, with 8 bases between the two ends. Germline loops: CDR1 KGHDR, CDR2 SFDVKD.

This clonotype was found many times. CDR3 in amino acids: CASSTGSVQPQHF. The DNA for the CDR3 is TGTGCCAGCAGTACAGGGTCGGTTCAGCCCCAGCATTTT. The chain recombines TRBV6-6 with TRBJ1-5, with D perhaps TRBD1 (6 bases). Germline assignment: CDR1 MNHNY and CDR2 SVGAGI (reference sequence). The V end lost 5 bases, the J end lost 6 bases, and 11 bases lay between the germline ends. This CDR3 comprises 13 residues.

This clonotype was seen a few times. J is TRBJ2-5 and V is TRBV4-1, with D tentatively TRBD2 (5 bases). The length of the CDR3 is 13 residues. V lost 1 base to trimming and J lost 5 bases, with 8 bases between them. Germline loops: CDR1 MGHRA, CDR2 YSYEKL. CDR3: CASSQGERETQYF. CDR3 in DNA: TGCGCCAGCAGCCAAGGCGAGCGGGAGACCCAGTACTTC.

This clonotype was counted ten times or more. The rearrangement uses TRBV7-2 and TRBJ2-5; D is perhaps TRBD2 (5 bases). The CDR3 covers 13 residues. Germline-derived CDR1 and CDR2 are SGHTA and FQGNSA. Trimming pared 6 bases from V and 2 bases from J, leaving 10 bases between. The CDR3 DNA reads TGTGCCAGCAGTTCGGACTGGCAAGAGACCCAGTACTTC. It specifies CASSSDWQETQYF.

Only a few counts were recorded for this clonotype. V gene TRBV20-1 combines with J gene TRBJ1-1; tentative D call: TRBD1 (6 bases). The CDR3 contains 14 residues. The V end lost 2 bases, the J end lost 3 bases, and 13 bases lay between the germline ends. CDR1 and CDR2 (germline): DFQATT, SNEGSKA (reference sequence). CDR3 in amino acids: CSARLAGADTEAFF. CDR3 in DNA: TGCAGTGCTAGATTGGCAGGGGCGGACACTGAAGCTTTCTTT.

This clonotype was seen a few times. The rearrangement links TRBV30 to TRBJ1-6, with D perhaps TRBD1 (5 bases). V shed 2 bases and J shed 8 bases, with 7 bases lying between them. Germline CDR1 is GTSNPN and CDR2 is SVGIG (reference sequence). The CDR3 contains 12 residues. The CDR3 bases are TGTGCCTGGAGTACAGGATATTCACCCCTCCACTTT. It translates to CAWSTGYSPLHF.